The entry below describes one TCR beta chain. It lacks a known antigen. No clone much larger than this one lies a single base away; base qualities are absent. This record comes from a study of cytomegalovirus exposure and HLA in healthy donors (TCRdb year 2017). Study-level background: In an earlier analysis of some 550 of the donors, about 270 Gb of sequence data and approximately 100 million unique TCR beta sequences from about 190 million T cells were reported. In an earlier analysis of a few hundred of the donors, high-throughput TCR beta sequencing was used to judge whether each TCR beta V gene segment behaved as functional or pseudogenic. The study combined high-throughput TCR immunosequencing, statistical association of individual TCRs with disease status, and machine learning to predict cytomegalovirus infection status. Donor age, sex, ethnicity and CMV serostatus were collected together with the repertoire data. Because of strong linkage in the cohort, roughly five DR-DQ haplotypes were treated as single units for association and clustering. Of the 350 to 450 genotyped donors, 65% to 90% fell in the genetic ancestry cluster associated with self-reported Caucasian donors. Using immunosequencing, the study profiled T cell repertoires from about 650 subjects and related those repertoires to cytomegalovirus serostatus. In the later analysis, no new phenotypic data were used to find candidate immune exposures; instead, reliance was placed on TCR beta sequences and their occurrence across donors. The study aimed to test whether signatures of past pathogen exposure could be identified by cataloging public T cell receptors. Every discovery cohort repertoire had been produced on one sequencing platform. Across approximately 400 genotyped donors of the cohort, an average of about 240,000 unique TCR beta nucleotide sequences per donor were sequenced, and 15% to 20% of those sequences were non-productive. Typing coverage differed by locus: A, B, C, DRB1 and DQB1 were typed in about 629-640 donors, DQA1 in roughly 510, DPA1 in 600 to 610, and DPB1 in around 440. In a later analysis, previously published TCR beta repertoires from roughly 710 donors were re-analyzed and high-resolution HLA genotyping was added so that TCR occurrence patterns could be studied. Along with the roughly 700-subject first cohort, a separate validation cohort of over a hundred different subjects was used. An early release covering some 640 HLA-typed donors comprised roughly 300 gigabases of sequencing data and around 80 million unique TCR sequences. A later genetic analysis took genome-wide SNP genotypes for about 65% of the 666 donors and used that subset as a discovery cohort. HLA typing included class I and class II loci at four-digit resolution.

The junction carries 13 bases between V and J, which are trimmed by 3 bases and 2 bases respectively. CDR1 and CDR2 are drawn from the germline V gene (reference sequence): LNHDA, SQIVND. The CDR3 starts with the cysteine, ends with the phenylalanine, and has 15 residues. Of the read, only the CDR3 DNA is kept; its 45 bases are in frame from base 1. Libraries came from the immunoSEQ multiplex PCR assay. For the multiplex PCR, a mixture combining 60 forward primers for TCR Vbeta segments and 13 reverse primers for TCR Jbeta segments was used. A multiplex PCR assay on genomic DNA amplified the CDR3 region of rearranged TCR beta genes. The Illumina HiSeq System was used to sequence the amplified TCR beta libraries as 87-base-pair reads. The source study handled its data this way. A later analysis tallied approximately 87 million unique TCR beta chains across the 700 or so repertoires, and approximately 9.9 million of those chains were shared by two or more donors. To remove PCR and sequencing errors, raw reads were error-corrected and collapsed into unique sequences using a nearest-neighbor algorithm that merged closely related sequences. To assign V, D and J gene segments, CDR3 sequences were aligned to IMGT reference sequences. For a sequence to be retained, a match of at least six nucleotides was required to both a V gene segment and a J gene segment. Rearrangements were classified as productive when the CDR3 lacked stop codons and remained in frame with V and J, and all other rearrangements were classified as non-productive. Following IMGT convention, CDR3 was defined as the stretch from the second conserved V-encoded cysteine to the conserved J-encoded phenylalanine. The earlier analysis of fewer than 750 of the donors excluded sequences that lacked an unambiguous match to a single V gene segment. In an earlier analysis of approximately 550 of the donors, V segments were called functional above 56.7% productive rearrangements and were called segregating when the between-donor standard deviation exceeded 5%. A statistical classification framework was built to diagnose cytomegalovirus status from the catalog of TCR beta chain sequences. V and J gene assignment, in a later analysis, came from comparing TCR nucleotide sequences with IMGT/GENE-DB human TR gene sequences. The TCRdist pipeline was used in a later analysis to assign CDR3 sequences and most-parsimonious VDJ recombination scenarios. In a later analysis, each TCR beta chain was defined by its CDR3 amino acid sequence together with its V-gene family, and reads without a unique V-gene family were excluded. To address suspected cross-contamination and a sequencing artifact, a later analysis removed 592 highly shared, low-generation-probability nucleotide sequences. In a later analysis, a clonal expansion index for each public chain was calculated from normalized within-repertoire ranks of inferred template counts. A later analysis computed generation probabilities with a VDJ recombination model fitted to out-of-frame rearrangements, and checked the results against IGoR. A later analysis scored TCR-TCR, TCR-HLA and TCR-CMV co-occurrence with hypergeometric tests, applying a repertoire-size bias correction to TCR pairs. In a later analysis, false discovery rates were estimated by permuting HLA or CMV assignments 20 times. In a later analysis, co-occurring TCRs were grouped using DBSCAN, and TCRdist sequence similarity was added for clustering within HLA-allele-positive subsets. For co-occurrence clustering, repertoires with fewer than 30,000 or more than 120,000 public chains were excluded, along with five repertoires with anomalous nucleotide sharing. TCRdb retrieved this table from immuneACCESS and kept in-frame rearrangements only. Not all clones are present; in checked studies, unresolved V genes account for under half, and no reason is known for the remainder. That table is the source of V, J and clone size, and D and trimming were worked out from the DNA. This sample is represented by over 100,000 clones; approximately 80% of them were singletons. The leading ten clones occupy roughly 23% of the sample.

The cohort consisted of approximately 670 healthy bone marrow donors. At the time of sampling, every cohort member was nominally healthy, though immune exposures that went unrecorded were likely present. The donor was CMV seropositive and belonged to the group of 250 to 300 seropositive cohort members. Every donor gave a peripheral blood sample, and the peripheral blood mononuclear cells from that sample were used for TCR beta sequencing. The Qiagen DNeasy Blood Extraction Kit was used to extract genomic DNA from the blood cell samples. Study-wide conclusions, independent of this receptor: Linkage disequilibrium might explain the correlated functional status among segregating V segments, but an unknown experimental factor could not be ruled out. A later analysis reported that several top co-occurrence clusters appeared linked to parvovirus B19, influenza, CMV and Epstein-Barr virus. A cluster of highly shared sequence variants was judged likely to be a technical artifact of the sequencing pipeline. Cytomegalovirus status was reported to be diagnosed by the classifier with high specificity and sensitivity in both the original and validation cohorts. Because HLA typing was unavailable for some donors at each locus, only the typed subset was used in association tests. A few of the identified cytomegalovirus-associated TCR beta chains were confirmed in vitro to be specific for cytomegalovirus antigens. A further reported finding was that TCR beta sequences accurately predicted the HLA-A and HLA-B alleles for most subjects in the first cohort. When HLA alleles, especially DR and DQ, strongly co-occurred, attributing TCR associations to individual alleles was difficult. A later analysis found that HLA-associated TCR beta chains were more clonally expanded and had lower generation probabilities than equally common non-associated chains. Presence/absence analyses assumed roughly uniform sequencing depth across donors, an assumption that may not hold. A later genetic analysis associated a missense DCLRE1C variant with V-gene and J-gene trimming of TCR beta chains, and an independent cohort replicated the association. The authors suggested that the approach could potentially be extended to other disease states and immunological phenotypes. This cohort had only TCR beta chains sequenced, and the lack of alpha or paired-chain data limited which features could be detected. In a later analysis, most CMV-associated TCR beta chains were found to appear HLA-restricted, with HLA associations seemingly driven largely by CMV exposure. Some IMGT-functional V segments, including TRBV6-2 and TRBV6-3, could not be distinguished by the 87-base-pair reads and were therefore excluded. Compared with the approximately 710-donor mean, donors in an Asian-associated ancestry cluster had fewer N-insertions in productive TCRs, according to a later genetic analysis. According to a later analysis, TCR association rates differed among HLA loci, with DRB1 alleles showing the most associated TCRs and HLA-C alleles showing the fewest. At a false discovery rate of 0.05, a later analysis linked 16,000 or so TCR beta sequences to specific HLA alleles. Most TCR sequences were seen in very few donors, while some public TCRs were found in many individuals. In the study, approximately 150 TCR beta chains were listed as associated with cytomegalovirus. Because counts were too low, roughly 16 rarely observed V segments, including chromosome 9 orphons, were left out of the earlier analysis of several hundred of the donors. An earlier analysis of around 600 of the donors showed that most TCR beta V segments appeared in productive rearrangements either about 87% or about 30% of the time, which broadly matched IMGT annotations. For the cohort, immune exposure information was limited to CMV serostatus.

The specimen was PBMCs. The receptor's source is a man younger than 40 in good health and CMV-seropositive. The chain employs TRBV19 and TRBJ1-2; TRBD1 is a possible D gene, resting on 5 matching bases. The CDR3 sequence is CASSIWGPGNYGYTF. The DNA reads as follows: TGTGCCAGTAGTATCTGGGGTCCAGGGAACTATGGCTACACCTTC. With the rest looked up from the reference TRBV19 and TRBJ1-2 genes rather than sequenced, the full variable domain is DGGITQSPKYLFRKEGQNVTLSCEQNLNHDAMYWYRQDPGQGLRLIYYSQIVNDFQKGDIAEGYSVSREKKESFPLTVTSAQKNPTAFYLCASSIWGPGNYGYTFGSGTRLTVV.